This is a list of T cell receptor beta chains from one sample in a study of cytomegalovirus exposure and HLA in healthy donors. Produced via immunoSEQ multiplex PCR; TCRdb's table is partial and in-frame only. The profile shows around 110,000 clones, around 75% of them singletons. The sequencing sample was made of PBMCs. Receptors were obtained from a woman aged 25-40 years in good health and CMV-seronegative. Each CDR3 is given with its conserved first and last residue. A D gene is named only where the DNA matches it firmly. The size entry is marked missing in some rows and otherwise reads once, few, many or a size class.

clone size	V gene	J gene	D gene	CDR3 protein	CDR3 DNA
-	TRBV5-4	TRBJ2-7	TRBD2	CASSFGLAGGNNEQYF	TGTGCCAGCAGCTTCGGGCTAGCGGGGGGGAATAACGAGCAGTACTTC
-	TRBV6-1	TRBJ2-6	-	CASSEDNSGANVLTF	TGTGCCAGCAGTGAAGACAACTCTGGGGCCAACGTCCTGACTTTC
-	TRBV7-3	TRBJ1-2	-	CASSPSRVLNYGYTF	TGTGCCAGCAGCCCAAGCCGGGTCCTAAACTATGGCTACACCTTC
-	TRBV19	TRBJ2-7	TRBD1	CASSIGTGGHEQYF	TGTGCCAGTAGTATAGGGACAGGGGGGCACGAGCAGTACTTC
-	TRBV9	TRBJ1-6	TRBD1	CASKGTGSYNSPLHF	TGTGCCAGCAAAGGGACAGGGAGCTATAATTCACCCCTCCACTTT
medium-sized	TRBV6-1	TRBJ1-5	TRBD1	CASSEGDGTGGQPQHF	TGTGCCAGCAGTGAAGGAGACGGGACAGGGGGTCAGCCCCAGCATTTT
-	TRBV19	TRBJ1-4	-	CASRTDSLSELFF	TGTGCCAGTAGGACAGATTCCTTGAGCGAACTGTTTTTT
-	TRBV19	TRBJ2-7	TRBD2	CASSWAGGAYEQYF	TGTGCCAGTAGTTGGGCGGGGGGAGCCTACGAGCAGTACTTC
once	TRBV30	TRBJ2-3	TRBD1	CAWSPGQGLTDTQYF	TGTGCCTGGAGTCCGGGACAGGGACTCACAGATACGCAGTATTTT
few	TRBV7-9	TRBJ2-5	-	CASSSGLQETQYF	TGTGCCAGCAGCTCCGGGTTACAAGAGACCCAGTACTTC
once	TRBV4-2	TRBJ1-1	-	CASSQDRGRSSEAFF	TGTGCCAGCAGCCAAGACAGGGGTAGGTCCTCTGAAGCTTTCTTT
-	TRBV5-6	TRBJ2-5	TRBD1	CASSHLNYRGRRETQYF	TGTGCCAGCAGCCATCTTAATTACAGGGGGCGCCGAGAGACCCAGTACTTC
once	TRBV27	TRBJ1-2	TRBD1	CASSDRGTANYGYTF	TGTGCCAGCAGTGACAGGGGGACTGCTAACTATGGCTACACCTTC
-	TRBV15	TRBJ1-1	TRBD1	CATSRDPRGQPLNTEAFF	TGTGCCACCAGCAGAGATCCCCGGGGACAGCCCTTGAACACTGAAGCTTTCTTT
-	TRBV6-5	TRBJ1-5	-	CASSYHGWQPQHF	TGTGCCAGCAGCTACCACGGGTGGCAGCCCCAGCATTTT
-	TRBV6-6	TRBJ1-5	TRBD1	CASSQQGEGNRPQHF	TGTGCCAGCAGTCAACAGGGGGAAGGCAATCGGCCCCAGCATTTT
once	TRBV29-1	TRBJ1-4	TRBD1	CSVELGTGVEKLFF	TGCAGCGTTGAGTTGGGGACAGGGGTTGAAAAACTGTTTTTT
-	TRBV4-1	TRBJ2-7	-	CASSQEGGAPAYEQYF	TGCGCCAGCAGCCAAGAAGGTGGGGCACCTGCCTACGAGCAGTACTTC
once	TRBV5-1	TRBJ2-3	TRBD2	CASRGAGGTSGMDTQYF	TGCGCCAGCAGGGGTGCCGGAGGGACTAGCGGGATGGATACGCAGTATTTT
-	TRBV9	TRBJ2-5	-	CASSVDPRGETQYF	TGTGCCAGCAGCGTAGACCCTCGCGGGGAGACCCAGTACTTC
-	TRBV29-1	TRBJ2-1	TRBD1	CSVAGTGANEQFF	TGCAGCGTTGCCGGGACAGGGGCTAATGAGCAGTTCTTC
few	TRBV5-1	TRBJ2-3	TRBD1	CASSLDGQGSTDTQYF	TGCGCCAGCAGCTTGGATGGACAGGGAAGCACAGATACGCAGTATTTT
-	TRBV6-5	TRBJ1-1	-	CASSYSYNTEAFF	TGTGCCAGCAGTTACTCGTATAACACTGAAGCTTTCTTT
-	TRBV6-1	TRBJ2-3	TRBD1	CASRRQGADTQYF	TGTGCCAGCAGACGACAGGGCGCAGATACGCAGTATTTT
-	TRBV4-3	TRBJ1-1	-	CASSQDSIGKAFF	TGCGCCAGCAGCCAAGATTCTATCGGTAAAGCTTTCTTT
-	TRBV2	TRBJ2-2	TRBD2	CASSGLAGNTGELFF	TGTGCCAGCAGTGGACTAGCGGGGAACACCGGGGAGCTGTTTTTT
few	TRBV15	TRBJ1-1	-	CATSRIDNLEAFF	TGTGCCACCAGCAGGATCGACAATTTAGAAGCTTTCTTT
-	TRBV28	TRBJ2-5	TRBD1	CASSLEQGAETQYF	TGTGCCAGCAGTTTAGAGCAGGGGGCAGAGACCCAGTACTTC
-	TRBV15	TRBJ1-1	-	CATSRVTAEAFF	TGTGCCACCAGCAGAGTCACAGCTGAAGCTTTCTTT
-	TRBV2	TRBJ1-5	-	CASSVTGNNQPQHF	TGTGCCAGCAGCGTCACAGGGAACAATCAGCCCCAGCATTTT
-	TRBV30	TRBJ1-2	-	CAWSAPGTYDANYGYTF	TGTGCCTGGAGTGCTCCCGGGACATACGACGCTAACTATGGCTACACCTTC